What follows are 5 T cell receptor beta chains derived from one specimen sequenced in a study of CD8+CD57+ T cells in acquired aplastic anemia. Genomic DNA provided the template from which TCR beta VDJ and CDR3 profiles were obtained. TCRdb re-called the reads with MiXCR, one entry per CDR3 protein. This table has fewer than 200,000 distinct CDR3 sequences, approximately 43% appearing once. The sequenced sample consisted of sorted CD4+, CD8+, or CD8+CD57+ T cells (not recorded which) from PBMCs. The receptors come from a human donor in good health.

The genes are TRBV20-1 and TRBJ2-7; TRBD2 matches at 13 bases. Germline trimming cut 6 bases from V and 6 bases from J; bases unmatched to any gene: 8. The CDR3 totals 14 residues. Germline V gene data show CDR1 as DFQATT and CDR2 as SNEGSKA (reference sequence). The CDR3 sequence: CSANGLAGAGEQYF. CDR3 bases: TGCAGTGCAAATGGACTAGCGGGGGCAGGCGAGCAGTACTTC.

The V call is TRBV20-1, the J call TRBJ1-5, with D maybe TRBD1 (5 bases). Trimming removed 3 bases from V and 1 base from J, with 10 bases in between. CDR1 and CDR2 (germline): DFQATT, SNEGSKA (reference sequence). The CDR3 spans 14 residues. This chain's CDR3 is CSARAKGSNQPQHF. CDR3 sequence (DNA): TGCAGTGCTAGGGCCAAGGGGAGCAATCAGCCCCAGCATTTT.

In its sample, this clonotype was seen many times. The genes are TRBV5-5 and TRBJ2-7; a possible D gene is TRBD2 (6 bases). The CDR3 extends over 14 amino acids. Germline V gene data show CDR1 as SGHKS and CDR2 as YYEKEE (reference sequence). Trimming shortened V by 4 bases and J by 3 bases, and 14 bases separated the two germline ends. The CDR3 here is CASSPVGLIYEQYF. The CDR3 DNA reads as TGTGCCAGCAGCCCAGTGGGACTGATCTACGAGCAGTACTTC.

This clonotype showed up many times. V is TRBV7-9 and J is TRBJ1-1; 8 bases match TRBD1. With 3 bases clipped from V and 4 bases from J, the junction kept 4 bases outside the gene matches. The V gene's germline CDR1 is SEHNR and CDR2 FQNEAQ (reference sequence). CDR3 length equals 14 residues. CDR3 nucleotide sequence: TGTGCCAGCAGCTTTCCAGGGGGCATCACTGAAGCTTTCTTT. As protein: CASSFPGGITEAFF.

In its sample, this clonotype was seen many times. The CDR3 coding sequence is TGTGCCAGCAGCTTAGATGCTAGCGGGGGAAGCACAGATACGCAGTATTTT. This translates into CASSLDASGGSTDTQYF. This rearrangement joins TRBV7-9 to TRBJ2-3; 10 bases are a match to TRBD2. Trimming removed 1 base from V and 0 bases from J; junction bases left unmatched: 4. The CDR3 spans 17 residues. The germline V gene encodes CDR1 SEHNR and CDR2 FQNEAQ (reference sequence).